What follows describes a single T cell receptor (beta chain). This CDR3 region has 13 residues. Germline values: CDR1 SEHNR, CDR2 FQNEAQ (reference sequence). The V gene lost 4 bases and the J gene lost 4 bases, with 10 bases spanning the gap. The sample is drawn from a study of T cell changes during pregnancy in multiple sclerosis. Sequenced by immunoSEQ multiplex PCR; TCRdb stores in-frame clones only, minus some. The sample holds more than 65,000 clones, approximately 92% seen once. This receptor was obtained from a female donor with multiple sclerosis, enrolled in a pregnancy study. The sample in question was peripheral blood, obtained in the first trimester of pregnancy. This chain connects TRBV7-9 to TRBJ1-2; D might be TRBD1 (6 bases). The CDR3 is CASSSGQPYGYTF. The CDR3 DNA reads TGTGCCAGCAGCTCTGGACAGCCCTATGGCTACACCTTC.